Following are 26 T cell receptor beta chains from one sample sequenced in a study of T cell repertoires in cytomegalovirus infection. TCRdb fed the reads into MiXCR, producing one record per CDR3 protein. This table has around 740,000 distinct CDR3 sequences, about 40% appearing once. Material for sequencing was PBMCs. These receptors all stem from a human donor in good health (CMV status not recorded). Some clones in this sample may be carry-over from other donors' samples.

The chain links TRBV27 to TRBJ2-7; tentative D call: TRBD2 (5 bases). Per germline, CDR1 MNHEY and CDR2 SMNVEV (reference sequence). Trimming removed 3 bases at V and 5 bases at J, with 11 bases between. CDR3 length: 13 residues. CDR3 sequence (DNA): TGTGCCAGCAGTTTCGGCGGGCCCAACGAGCAGTACTTC. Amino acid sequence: CASSFGGPNEQYF.

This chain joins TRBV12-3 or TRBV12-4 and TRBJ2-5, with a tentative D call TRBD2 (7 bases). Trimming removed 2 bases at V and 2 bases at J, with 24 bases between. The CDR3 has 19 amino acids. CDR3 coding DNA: TGTGCCAGCAGTTTATTCTCGGTAGCGGGCGAGGGGGATCAAGAGACCCAGTACTTC. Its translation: CASSLFSVAGEGDQETQYF.

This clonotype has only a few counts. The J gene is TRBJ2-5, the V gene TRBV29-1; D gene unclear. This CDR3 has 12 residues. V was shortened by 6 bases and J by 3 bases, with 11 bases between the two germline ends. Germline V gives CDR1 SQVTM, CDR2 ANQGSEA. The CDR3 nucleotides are TGCAGCGTCCGCCCTAGGGAAGAGACCCAGTACTTC. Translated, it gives CSVRPREETQYF.

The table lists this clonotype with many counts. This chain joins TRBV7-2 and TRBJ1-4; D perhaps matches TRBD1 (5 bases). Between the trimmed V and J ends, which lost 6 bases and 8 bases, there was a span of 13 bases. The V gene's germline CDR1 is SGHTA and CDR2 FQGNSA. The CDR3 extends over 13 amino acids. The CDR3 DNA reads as TGTGCCAGCAGGTCGGGGACGGGGGAAAAACTGTTTTTT. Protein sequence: CASRSGTGEKLFF.

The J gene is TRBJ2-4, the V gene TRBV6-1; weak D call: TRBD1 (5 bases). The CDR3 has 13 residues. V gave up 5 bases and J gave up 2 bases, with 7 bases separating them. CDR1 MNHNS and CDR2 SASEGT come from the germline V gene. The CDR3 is CASSQGPKNIQYF. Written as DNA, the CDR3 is TGTGCCAGCAGTCAGGGTCCCAAAAACATTCAGTACTTC.

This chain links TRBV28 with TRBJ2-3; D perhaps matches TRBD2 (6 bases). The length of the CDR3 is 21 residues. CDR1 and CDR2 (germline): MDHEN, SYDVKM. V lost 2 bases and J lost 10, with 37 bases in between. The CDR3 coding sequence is TGTGCCAGCAGTTTAAAAGGACCACTGACTATCGGGAGTACCCGTCGTTGGGCGCAGTATTTT. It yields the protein CASSLKGPLTIGSTRRWAQYF.

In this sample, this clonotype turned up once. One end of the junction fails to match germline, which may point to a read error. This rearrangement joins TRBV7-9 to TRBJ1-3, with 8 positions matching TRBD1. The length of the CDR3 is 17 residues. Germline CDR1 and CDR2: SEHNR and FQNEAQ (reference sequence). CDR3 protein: CASSFASTGVVGNPIYF. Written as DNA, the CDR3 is TGTGCCAGCAGCTTCGCATCGACAGGGGTGGTTGGAAACCCCATATATTTT.

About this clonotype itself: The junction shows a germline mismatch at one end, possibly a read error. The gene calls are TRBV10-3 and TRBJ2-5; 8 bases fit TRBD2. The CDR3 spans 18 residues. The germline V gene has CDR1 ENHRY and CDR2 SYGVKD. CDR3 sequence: CAIGSIRAGGSDQETHYF. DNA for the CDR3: TGTGCCATCGGGAGCATCAGGGCGGGGGGCTCCGACCAAGAGACCCATTACTTC.

The CDR3 nucleotides read TGTGCCAGCAGCGTAGGATCCGAGAAAGCAGTTTATGGCTACACCTTC. Its translation is CASSVGSEKAVYGYTF. The gene calls are TRBV9 and TRBJ1-2; D is ambiguous. The ends were cut back, 0 bases at V and 5 bases at J, with 17 bases in the middle. This CDR3 spans 16 amino acids. Germline V gene data show CDR1 as SGDLS and CDR2 as YYNGEE.

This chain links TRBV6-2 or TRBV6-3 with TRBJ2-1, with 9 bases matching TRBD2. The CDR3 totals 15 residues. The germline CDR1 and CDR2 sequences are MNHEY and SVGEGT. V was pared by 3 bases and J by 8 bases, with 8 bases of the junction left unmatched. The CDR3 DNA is TGTGCCAGCAGTTATCTAGCGGGACAAATGTATGAGCAGTTCTTC. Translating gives CASSYLAGQMYEQFF.

CDR3 region: CASSSGTGSLGVYGYTF. In DNA, the CDR3 is TGTGCCAGCAGCTCAGGGACAGGGAGTCTGGGGGTATATGGCTACACCTTC. The V call is TRBV7-6, the J call TRBJ1-2; 9 nucleotides match TRBD1. The CDR3 sequence is 17 residues long. Germline CDR1 reads SGHVS; CDR2 reads FNYEAQ. V gave up 4 bases and J gave up 5 bases; unmatched junction bases: 14.

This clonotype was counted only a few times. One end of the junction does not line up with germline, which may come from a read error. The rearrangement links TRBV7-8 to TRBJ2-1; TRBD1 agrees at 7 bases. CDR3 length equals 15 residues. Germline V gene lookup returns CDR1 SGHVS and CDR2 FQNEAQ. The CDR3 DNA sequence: TGTGCCAGCAGCTTAATGGGACAGACAAGCAATGAGCAGTTATTC. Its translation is CASSLMGQTSNEQLF.

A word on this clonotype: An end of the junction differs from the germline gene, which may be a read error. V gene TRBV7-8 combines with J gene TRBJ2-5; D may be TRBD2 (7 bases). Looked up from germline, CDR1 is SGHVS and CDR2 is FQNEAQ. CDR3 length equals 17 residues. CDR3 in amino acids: CGSSLEREGGLQETQYF. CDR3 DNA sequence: TGTGGCAGCAGCTTAGAGAGGGAGGGGGGCCTCCAAGAGACCCAGTACTTC.

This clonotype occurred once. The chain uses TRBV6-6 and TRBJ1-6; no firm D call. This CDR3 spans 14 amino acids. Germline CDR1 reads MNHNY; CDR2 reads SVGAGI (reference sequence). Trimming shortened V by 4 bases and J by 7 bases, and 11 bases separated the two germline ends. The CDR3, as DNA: TGTGCCAGCAGTTCCCCAGCCTTCAATTCACCCCTCCACTTT. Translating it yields CASSSPAFNSPLHF.

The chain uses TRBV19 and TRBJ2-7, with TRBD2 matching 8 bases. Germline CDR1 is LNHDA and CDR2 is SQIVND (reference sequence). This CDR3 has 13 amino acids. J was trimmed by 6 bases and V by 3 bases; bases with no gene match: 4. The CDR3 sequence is CASSIQAGVEQYF. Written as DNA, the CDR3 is TGTGCCAGTAGTATCCAAGCGGGGGTCGAGCAGTACTTC. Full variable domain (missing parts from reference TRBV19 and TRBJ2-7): DGGITQSPKYLFRKEGQNVTLSCEQNLNHDAMYWYRQDPGQGLRLIYYSQIVNDFQKGDIAEGYSVSREKKESFPLTVTSAQKNPTAFYLCASSIQAGVEQYFGPGTRLTVT.

CDR3 bases: TGCGCCAGCAGCCAAGCCCCCTCAGGGGGTGGGGCCAACGTCCTGACTTTC. It translates to CASSQAPSGGGANVLTF. The gene calls are TRBV4-1 and TRBJ2-6; TRBD1 agrees at 7 bases. The CDR3 runs to 17 residues. Looked up from germline, CDR1 is MGHRA and CDR2 is YSYEKL. V lost 1 base, J lost 3 bases, and 6 bases stayed unmatched.

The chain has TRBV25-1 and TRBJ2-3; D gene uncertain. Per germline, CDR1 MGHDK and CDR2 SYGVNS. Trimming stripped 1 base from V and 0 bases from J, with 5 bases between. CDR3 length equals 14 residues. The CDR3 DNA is TGTGCCAGCAGTGAATCTAACAGCACAGATACGCAGTATTTT. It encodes CASSESNSTDTQYF.

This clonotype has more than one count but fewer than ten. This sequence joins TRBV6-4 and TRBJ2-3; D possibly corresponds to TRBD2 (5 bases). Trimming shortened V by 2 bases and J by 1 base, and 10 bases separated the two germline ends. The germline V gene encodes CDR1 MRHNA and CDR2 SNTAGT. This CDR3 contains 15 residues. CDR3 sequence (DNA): TGTGCCAGCAGTGACCGAGCGGAAGGCACAGATACGCAGTATTTT. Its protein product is CASSDRAEGTDTQYF.

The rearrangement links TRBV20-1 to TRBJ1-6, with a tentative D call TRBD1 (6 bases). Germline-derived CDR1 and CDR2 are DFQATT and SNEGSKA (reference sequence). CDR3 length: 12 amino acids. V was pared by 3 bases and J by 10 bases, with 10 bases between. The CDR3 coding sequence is TGCAGTGCTAGTACAGGGCCCTCACCCCTCCACTTT. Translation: CSASTGPSPLHF.

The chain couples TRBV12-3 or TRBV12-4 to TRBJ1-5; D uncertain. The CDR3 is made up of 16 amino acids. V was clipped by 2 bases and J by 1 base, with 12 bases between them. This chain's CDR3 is CASSLLGVRSNQPQHF. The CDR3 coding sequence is TGTGCCAGCAGTTTACTTGGGGTTCGAAGCAATCAGCCCCAGCATTTT.

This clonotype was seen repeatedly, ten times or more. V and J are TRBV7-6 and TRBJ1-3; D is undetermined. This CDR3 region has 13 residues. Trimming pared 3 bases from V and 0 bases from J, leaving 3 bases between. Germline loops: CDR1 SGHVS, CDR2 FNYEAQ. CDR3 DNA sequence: TGTGCCAGCAGCTTGTCCTCTGGAAACACCATATATTTT. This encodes CASSLSSGNTIYF.

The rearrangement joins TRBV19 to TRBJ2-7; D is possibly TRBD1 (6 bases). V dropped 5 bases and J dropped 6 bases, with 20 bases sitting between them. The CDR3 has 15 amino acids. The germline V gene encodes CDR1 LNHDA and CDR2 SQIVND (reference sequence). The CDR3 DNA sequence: TGTGCCAGTAGTCCAAGGACAGTGGCCCCCCTCGAGCAGTACTTC. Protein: CASSPRTVAPLEQYF.

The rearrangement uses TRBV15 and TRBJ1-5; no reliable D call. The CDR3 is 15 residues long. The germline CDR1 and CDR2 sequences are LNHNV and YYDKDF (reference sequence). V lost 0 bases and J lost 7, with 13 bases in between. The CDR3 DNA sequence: TGTGCCACCAGCAGAGATAGGACCGGGCGACAGCCCCAGCATTTT. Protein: CATSRDRTGRQPQHF.

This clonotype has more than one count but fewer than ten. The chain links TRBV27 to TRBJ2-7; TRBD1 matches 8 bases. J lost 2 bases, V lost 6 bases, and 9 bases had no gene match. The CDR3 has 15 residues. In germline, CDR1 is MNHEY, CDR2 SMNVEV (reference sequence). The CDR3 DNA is TGTGCCAGCAGCGAAGGGACAGGTTCCCCCTACGAGCAGTACTTC. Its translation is CASSEGTGSPYEQYF.

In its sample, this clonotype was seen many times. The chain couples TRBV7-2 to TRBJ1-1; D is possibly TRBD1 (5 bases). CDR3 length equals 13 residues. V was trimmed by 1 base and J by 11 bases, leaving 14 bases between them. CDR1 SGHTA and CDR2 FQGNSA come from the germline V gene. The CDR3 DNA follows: TGTGCCAGCAGCTTAGGCGGCGTGGGGGGGGCTTTCTTT. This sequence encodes CASSLGGVGGAFF.

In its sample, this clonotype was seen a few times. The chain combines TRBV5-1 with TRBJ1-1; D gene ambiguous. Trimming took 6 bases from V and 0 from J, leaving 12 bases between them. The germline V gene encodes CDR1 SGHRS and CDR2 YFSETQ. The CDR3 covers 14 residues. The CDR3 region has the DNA TGCGCCAGCAAAGGGCAAACCATGAACACTGAAGCTTTCTTT. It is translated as CASKGQTMNTEAFF.